In this sample, the clone carrying this T cell receptor beta chain turned up a few times. The CDR3 has 13 residues. The sample originates from a study of quantifying T cell responses using KT2 cells. The overall study: Reverse transcription used primers in the TCR alpha and beta constant regions. Under optimum conditions, T4 ligation efficiency was estimated at more than 10%.

Unfractionated PBMC were spiked with known numbers of KT2 clone cells. A single-stranded UMI oligo with SP2 sequence was ligated to cDNA 3' ends. First-round PCR used approximately 4 cycles and beta primers RC1.1 and RC1.2 covering TRBC1 and TRBC2. MiXCR, applied by TCRdb to the UMI-ligation and nested PCR reads, yields one record per CDR3 protein. The data contain 42,000 or so distinct CDR3 sequences, about 15% of them singletons. This chain joins TRBV21-1 and TRBJ1-6. TRBV21-1 is assigned pseudogene status. The sample was PBMCs spiked with cells of the T cell clone KT2. The TCR originated in a human donor. The CDR3 DNA sequence: TGTGCCAGCTGGGGCCCCCTTAATTCACCCCTCCACTTT. Translation gives CASWGPLNSPLHF.